The present TCR beta chain was sequenced within a study of blood T cell repertoires in COVID-19 (dated by TCRdb to between 2020 and 2021). About the study as a whole: Samples covering the acute and convalescent phases of COVID-19 were provided by collaborators in the United States, Italy and Spain. The dataset comprised deeply sampled blood TCRbeta repertoires from subjects exposed to, actively infected with, or recovered from COVID-19. The prospective study material was composed of cDNA or gDNA derived from T cells, B-cell-depleted T cells, or PBMCs. Sample metadata almost always included a de-identified subject ID, COVID-19 status, age in years and sex. The samples were drawn from the first 160 participants of the ongoing ImmuneRACE study and from 1,254 subjects provided by 6 global collaborators. The repertoires were made available in a free public database intended to serve as a resource for research on the immune response to SARS-CoV-2. Where available, HLA class I and class II types were obtained from metadata supplied by the sample provider rather than from assay-based typing.

What the research found in general, with its limitations: The amount of clinical and demographic metadata varied by source and participant and was provided uncurated.

TCRbeta CDR3 regions were amplified from genomic DNA using the immunoSEQ Assay, a bias-controlled multiplex PCR. Regarding the original processing steps: The number of nucleated cells in each sample was estimated from the amplification of reference gene primers within the assay. To quantify the absolute abundance of each unique TCRbeta CDR3 rearrangement, sequence reads were collapsed and filtered. For each sample, productive Simpson clonality was calculated as the square root of Simpson's diversity index across productive rearrangements. What TCRdb holds here is the immuneACCESS table cut down to in-frame rearrangements. Part of the clones is not present; checked against another copy, under half of the missing clones reflect an unresolved V gene, and the others are unexplained. V, J and clone size derive from that table, while D and trimming were established from the DNA sequence. Present in this sample are about 380,000 clones, approximately 90% of which were seen just once. The biggest ten clones account for 0.9% to 1.5% of the sample.

To note about this clone: What this receptor recognizes is not known. The input lacks base qualities; no much larger clone sits a single base away.

Participants in the prospective study were enrolled through a virtual design, were aged roughly 18 to 95 years, and lived in 20 to 30 United States geographic areas. In the prospective study, cohorts were assigned on the basis of participant-reported clinical history obtained from a screening survey and a study questionnaire. For ImmuneRACE Cohort 3, a participant was defined as recovered based on two consecutive negative NP/OP PCR tests, clearance by a healthcare professional, or resolution of symptoms. In the prospective study, mobile phlebotomists collected whole blood, serum and a nasopharyngeal or oropharyngeal swab from each participant. Additional blood draws and questionnaires over an approximately two-month period could optionally be provided by prospective study participants. Before DNA extraction, prospective study blood samples were shipped either frozen or at room temperature. The sequence was collected from a woman aged 18-29 years who had recovered from COVID-19. Sequencing was done on a sample of PBMCs or T cells enriched from blood (not recorded which).

The DNA reads as follows: TGTGCCAGCTCACCATTTCAGGGAAACACCGGGGAGCTGTTTTTT. It translates to CASSPFQGNTGELFF. The rearrangement joined TRBV18 to TRBJ2-2; a weak D assignment points to TRBD1 (5 bases agree). Trimming removed 2 bases from V and 2 bases from J, leaving 9 bases between the germline ends. CDR1 and CDR2 are read off the germline V gene as KGHSH and LQKENI. Counted from cysteine to phenylalanine, this CDR3 has 15 amino acids. Only the CDR3 DNA is retained, 45 bases long and in frame from the first base.